The T cell receptor (beta chain) under discussion was sequenced for a study of T cells in Graves' hyperthyroidism and ophthalmopathy. Looked up from germline, CDR1 is LNHDA and CDR2 is SQIVND (reference sequence). V was cut by 3 bases and J by 1 base, with 9 bases left in between. The CDR3 contains 14 residues. Points on this clonotype: Its antigen is currently unknown.

The CDR3 regions of TCR beta were amplified from RNA transcripts. In the first-round RT-PCR of the TCR CDR3, the HTBI primer set was used. TCRdb processed the multiplex PCR reads anew with MiXCR; each CDR3 protein has one entry. This table holds about 640,000 distinct CDR3 sequences, around 13% found once. Diagnosis rested on symptoms, serum thyroxine and TRAb, thyroid ultrasound, and orbital computed tomography. Findings of the study overall: Blood also held most thyroid clonotypes expanded beyond 0.001. Ophthalmopathy was separated from stable hyperthyroidism by a 13 V-J model.

The sequenced sample consisted of blood. The chain is built from TRBV19 and TRBJ2-5; the D gene could be TRBD1 or TRBD2 (5 bases each). The sequence came from a woman in her 50s with Graves' ophthalmopathy. CDR3 residues: CASSILGGQETQYF. Here the CDR3 DNA reads TGTGCCAGTAGTATCCTTGGGGGCCAAGAGACCCAGTACTTC.